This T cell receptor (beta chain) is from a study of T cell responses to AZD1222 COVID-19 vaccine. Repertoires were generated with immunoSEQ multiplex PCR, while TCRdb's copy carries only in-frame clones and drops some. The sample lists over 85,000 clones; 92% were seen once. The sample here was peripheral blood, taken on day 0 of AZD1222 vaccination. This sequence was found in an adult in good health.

CDR3 in DNA: TGTGCCAGCAGCTTTGCACCCTCCTATGGCTACACCTTC. Translated: CASSFAPSYGYTF. V is TRBV5-6 and J is TRBJ1-2; D gene unclear. The CDR3 consists of 13 residues. The ends were cut back, 2 bases at V and 4 bases at J, with 9 bases in the middle. Germline V lookup: CDR1 SGHDT, CDR2 YYEEEE.